Listed below are T cell receptor beta chains from one sample, sequenced in a study of response to subunit inactivated influenza vaccine. A single record per CDR3 protein comes from TCRdb applying MiXCR to the RT-PCR reads. This table holds 150,000 to 200,000 distinct CDR3 sequences, roughly a tenth found once. This specimen was non-naive T cells sorted from PBMCs, taken more than 35 days after vaccination. The receptors stem from a man in his forties or fifties who received an inactivated influenza vaccine. Each CDR3 is given with its conserved first and last residue. The order of the fields is V gene, J gene, D gene, clone size, CDR3 DNA, CDR3 protein. D genes are given only for firm matches. The size of a clone is reported for some rows only, either as once, few or many, or as a class for expanded clones.

>TRBV27|TRBJ2-3|.|many
TGTGCCAGCAGTTTTGGGGGCACAGATACGCAGTATTTT
CASSFGGTDTQYF
>TRBV20-1|TRBJ2-7|TRBD1|few
TGCAGTGCTACCATAACAGGGGGCCCCTACGAGCAGTACTTC
CSATITGGPYEQYF
>TRBV20-1|TRBJ2-2|.|many
TGCAGTGCTAGAGAGTTAAGGAGAACAGGCACCGGGGAGCTGTTTTTT
CSARELRRTGTGELFF
>TRBV29-1|TRBJ2-7|TRBD1|many
TGCAGCGTAGGACAGGGGGCTGGCTACGAGCAGTACTTC
CSVGQGAGYEQYF
>TRBV5-4|TRBJ2-7|.|.
TGTGCCAGCAGTTCTCCCGCGGTCGAGCAGTACTTC
CASSSPAVEQYF
>TRBV28|TRBJ1-5|TRBD1|.
TGTGCCAGCACCGAGGACAGGGCCACCAATCAGCCCCAGCATTTT
CASTEDRATNQPQHF
>TRBV6-1|TRBJ2-2|TRBD2|.
TGTGCCAGCAGACGCGAGCGGGAGGTCGGGGAGCTGTTTTTT
CASRREREVGELFF
>TRBV15|TRBJ2-5|.|few
TGTGCCACCAGCAGAGGTGATGGTAGTGAGACCCAGTACTTC
CATSRGDGSETQYF
>TRBV9|TRBJ1-2|.|.
TGTGCCAGCAGCGTAGTCGGAGGGAGCTCCTATGGCTACACCTTC
CASSVVGGSSYGYTF
>TRBV12-3/TRBV12-4|TRBJ1-1|.|many
TGTGCCAGCAGTTTAGGTGGGTTGGGCACTGAAGCTTTCTTT
CASSLGGLGTEAFF
>TRBV6-2/TRBV6-3|TRBJ1-5|TRBD1|few
TGTGCCAGCAGTTACCCGCTGACAGGGGGCCTTCAGCCCCAGCATTTT
CASSYPLTGGLQPQHF
>TRBV29-1|TRBJ2-7|TRBD2|once
TGCAGCGTGGGACTAACGGGAACTTACGAGCAGTACTTC
CSVGLTGTYEQYF
>TRBV28|TRBJ2-3|TRBD2|.
TGTGCCAGCAGTCCCGGGGGGGGGCACACAGATACGCAGTATTTT
CASSPGGGHTDTQYF
>TRBV10-3|TRBJ2-3|.|few
TGTGCCATCCAACAGACGTCTAGCACAGATACGCAGTATTTT
CAIQQTSSTDTQYF
>TRBV12-3/TRBV12-4|TRBJ2-7|.|many
TGTGCCAGCAGTTTTAGCAGGGCCTACGAGCAGTACTTC
CASSFSRAYEQYF
>TRBV7-2|TRBJ2-7|TRBD2|few
TGTGCCAGCAGCTTAGACTTAGGGACTAGACACGAGCAGTACTTC
CASSLDLGTRHEQYF
>TRBV11-2|TRBJ1-4|.|.
TGTGCCAGCAGCTTAAACCCGGGCCCCGGGGAAAAACTGTTTTTT
CASSLNPGPGEKLFF
>TRBV2|TRBJ1-6|.|.
TGTGCCAGCACCTCTGGGTCAAGGAATTCACCCCTCCACTTT
CASTSGSRNSPLHF
>TRBV20-1|TRBJ2-1|.|many
TGCAGTGCTAGGGATCTCGACCCCCCGTACAATGAGCAGTTCTTC
CSARDLDPPYNEQFF
>TRBV5-1|TRBJ2-3|.|.
TGCGCCAGCAGCTTGGATCGGGCAGATACGCAGTATTTT
CASSLDRADTQYF
>TRBV6-1|TRBJ2-7|.|.
TGTGCCAGCAGTCCCCAATACCAGGGGGGCGAGCAGTACTTC
CASSPQYQGGEQYF
>TRBV7-9|TRBJ2-5|.|few
TGTGCCAGCAGCACCTGGACGGGACTAGAGACCCAGTACTTC
CASSTWTGLETQYF
>TRBV9|TRBJ2-5|.|many
TGTGCCAGCAGCGCCGGACTACTTGAGACCCAGTACTTC
CASSAGLLETQYF